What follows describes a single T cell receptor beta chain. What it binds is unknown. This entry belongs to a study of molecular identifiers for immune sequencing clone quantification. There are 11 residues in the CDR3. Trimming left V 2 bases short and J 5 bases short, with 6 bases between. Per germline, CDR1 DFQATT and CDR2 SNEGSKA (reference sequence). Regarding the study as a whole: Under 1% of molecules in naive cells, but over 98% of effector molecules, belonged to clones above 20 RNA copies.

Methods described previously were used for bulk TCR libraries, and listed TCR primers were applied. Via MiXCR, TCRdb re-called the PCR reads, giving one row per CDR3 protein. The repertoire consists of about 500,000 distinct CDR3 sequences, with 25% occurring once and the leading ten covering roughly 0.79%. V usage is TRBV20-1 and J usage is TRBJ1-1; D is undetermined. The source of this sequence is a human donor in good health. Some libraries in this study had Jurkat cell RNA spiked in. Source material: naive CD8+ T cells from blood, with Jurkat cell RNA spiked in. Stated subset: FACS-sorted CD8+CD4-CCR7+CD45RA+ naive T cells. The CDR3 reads CSARLGTEAFF. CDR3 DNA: TGCAGTGCTAGATTGGGTACTGAAGCTTTCTTT.